The 9 T cell receptor beta chains in this list originate from one sample, sequenced in a study of T cell responses to AZD1222 COVID-19 vaccine. Profiled with immunoSEQ multiplex PCR; TCRdb holds only in-frame clones, not every one. The sample has roughly 93,000 clones, about 86% seen once; the top ten hold roughly 6.5%. Sequenced here: peripheral blood, sampled on day 0 of AZD1222 vaccination. These receptors were obtained from an adult in good health.

This chain uses TRBV5-1 with TRBJ1-2; D remains ambiguous. Germline lookup yields CDR1 SGHRS and CDR2 YFSETQ. This CDR3 region has 15 residues. With 0 bases removed from V and 4 bases from J, the gap between germline ends came to 13 bases. CDR3 sequence: CASSLGGPSAYGYTF. The DNA for the CDR3 is TGCGCCAGCAGCTTGGGGGGTCCTTCTGCCTATGGCTACACCTTC.

The chain carries TRBV4-2 and TRBJ2-3; TRBD2 matches at 12 bases. The junction had 7 bases not matched to a gene; V was cut back by 2 bases and J by 1 base. The CDR3 covers 18 residues. The germline CDR1 and CDR2 sequences are LGHNA and YNFKEQ. CDR3 coding DNA: TGTGCCAGCAGCCAAAGAAGACTAGCGGGGGCCGGCACAGATACGCAGTATTTT. This codes for CASSQRRLAGAGTDTQYF.

This clone has only a few counts. CDR3 amino acids: CASSLVGSGSGNTIYF. In DNA, the CDR3 is TGCGCCAGCAGCTTGGTGGGTTCTGGTTCTGGAAACACCATATATTTT. The chain links TRBV5-1 to TRBJ1-3; D remains unclear. Per germline, CDR1 SGHRS and CDR2 YFSETQ. The CDR3 contains 16 residues. Deletions cut 0 bases from V and 1 base from J, with 11 bases between.

The chain employs TRBV19 and TRBJ2-1; 9 bases align to TRBD1. With 5 bases clipped from V and 8 bases from J, the junction kept 10 bases outside the gene matches. CDR3 length equals 15 residues. Germline loops: CDR1 LNHDA, CDR2 SQIVND (reference sequence). The CDR3 DNA follows: TGTGCCAGTAGTTCCACAGGGGGCCCCACGTATGAGCAGTTCTTC. Its translation: CASSSTGGPTYEQFF.

The chain carries TRBV19 and TRBJ1-6; 9 positions agree with TRBD1. The CDR3 consists of 20 residues. The germline V gene has CDR1 LNHDA and CDR2 SQIVND (reference sequence). V shed 5 bases and J 1 base; nucleotides not matched to a gene: 15. The CDR3 DNA reads TGTGCCAGTAGTTCCTCACCAAGACCGGGACAGGGTTCCTATAATTCACCCCTCCACTTT. It codes for CASSSSPRPGQGSYNSPLHF.

The V and J genes are TRBV2 and TRBJ2-2, with 10 bases fitting TRBD1. The CDR3 contains 18 residues. Germline CDR1 and CDR2: SNHLY and FYNNEI. V trimming: 2 bases; J trimming: 0 bases; junction bases outside the gene matches: 6. The CDR3 DNA reads as TGTGCCAGCAGTGAAACGGAGGGGACAGGGGCGAACACCGGGGAGCTGTTTTTT. This gives the protein CASSETEGTGANTGELFF. Based on the CDR3 plus reference TRBV2 and TRBJ2-2, the full variable domain is EPEVTQTPSHQVTQMGQEVILRCVPISNHLYFYWYRQILGQKVEFLVSFYNNEISEKSEIFDDQFSVERPDGSNFTLKIRSTKLEDSAMYFCASSETEGTGANTGELFFGEGSRLTVL.

This chain uses TRBV9 with TRBJ2-7, with D uncertain. Germline CDR1 and CDR2: SGDLS and YYNGEE. With 0 bases removed from V and 1 base from J, the gap between germline ends came to 8 bases. There are 14 residues in the CDR3. The CDR3 DNA follows: TGTGCCAGCAGCGTAGGTGGCAGGTCCTACGAGCAGTACTTC. Residues: CASSVGGRSYEQYF.

The V and J genes are TRBV4-1 and TRBJ1-2; 10 bases agree with TRBD1. The CDR3 is made up of 14 amino acids. V lost 4 bases to trimming and J lost 5 bases; unmatched junction nucleotides: 4. Germline CDR1 MGHRA, CDR2 YSYEKL. CDR3 residues: CASSPDRGGYGYTF. CDR3 bases: TGCGCCAGCAGCCCGGACAGGGGGGGATATGGCTACACCTTC.

The gene calls are TRBV24-1 and TRBJ1-5; D is unresolved. CDR3 size: 14 residues. Trimming cost V 4 bases and J 8 bases, with 14 bases left between them. Germline values: CDR1 KGHDR, CDR2 SFDVKD. The CDR3 protein is CATSEATGKKPQHF. The CDR3 DNA follows: TGTGCCACCAGTGAAGCGACGGGGAAGAAGCCCCAGCATTTT.